The 4 T cell receptor beta chains given below trace back to one sample, sequenced in a study of blood T cell repertoires in COVID-19. Assay used: immunoSEQ multiplex PCR; TCRdb lists only in-frame clones, some missing. The table shows some 45,000 clones, with approximately 80% occurring only once. Sequenced material: peripheral blood. The receptor source for this set is a woman in her fifties or sixties with acute or convalescent COVID-19.

The rearrangement uses TRBV4-1 and TRBJ2-7; weak D call: TRBD2 (6 bases). CDR1 MGHRA and CDR2 YSYEKL come from the germline V gene. The CDR3 is made up of 14 amino acids. V gave up 1 base and J gave up 4 bases, with 11 bases separating them. This chain's CDR3 is CASSQGAGKYEQYF. CDR3 DNA: TGCGCCAGCAGCCAAGGCGCGGGGAAATACGAGCAGTACTTC.

This clone occurred many times. V gene TRBV6-5 combines with J gene TRBJ1-1; D is undetermined. The CDR3 sequence is 11 residues long. V lost 6 bases to trimming and J lost 4 bases, with 6 bases between them. CDR1 and CDR2 (germline): MNHEY, SVGAGI. CDR3 amino acids: CASSRGTEAFF. The DNA for the CDR3 is TGTGCCAGCAGCCGGGGCACTGAAGCTTTCTTT.

CDR3 region: CASDVVPQGVGTEAFF. In nucleotides, the CDR3 is TGTGCCAGCGATGTAGTCCCCCAGGGCGTGGGCACTGAAGCTTTCTTT. The V call is TRBV9, the J call TRBJ1-1, with D possibly TRBD1 on 5 matching bases. The CDR3 runs to 16 residues. Germline lookup yields CDR1 SGDLS and CDR2 YYNGEE. Between the trimmed V and J ends, which lost 7 bases and 4 bases, there was a span of 23 bases.

The chain has TRBV21-1 and TRBJ2-3; the DNA was not compared with TRBD2, the D call given in the table. TRBV21-1 is described as a pseudogene. The CDR3 loop spans 14 amino acids. In DNA, the CDR3 is TGTGCCAGCAGCAAATTTACTAGAACAGATACGCAGTATTTT. Its protein is CASSKFTRTDTQYF.